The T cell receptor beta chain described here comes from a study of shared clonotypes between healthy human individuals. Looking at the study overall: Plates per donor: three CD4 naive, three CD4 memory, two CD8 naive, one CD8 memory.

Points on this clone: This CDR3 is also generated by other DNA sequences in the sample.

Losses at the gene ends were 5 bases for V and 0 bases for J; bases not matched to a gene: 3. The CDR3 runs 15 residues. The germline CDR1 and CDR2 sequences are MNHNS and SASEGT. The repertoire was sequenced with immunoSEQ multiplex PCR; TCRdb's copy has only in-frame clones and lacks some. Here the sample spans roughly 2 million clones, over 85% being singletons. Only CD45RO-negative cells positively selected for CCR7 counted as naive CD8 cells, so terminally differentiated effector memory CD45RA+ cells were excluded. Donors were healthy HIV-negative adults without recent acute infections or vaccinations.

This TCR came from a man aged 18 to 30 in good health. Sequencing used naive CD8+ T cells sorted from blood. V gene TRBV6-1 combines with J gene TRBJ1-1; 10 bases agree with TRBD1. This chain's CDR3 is CASSRTGGMNTEAFF. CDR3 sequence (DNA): TGTGCCAGCAGTAGGACAGGGGGTATGAACACTGAAGCTTTCTTT.